The T cell receptor (beta chain) under discussion was sequenced for a study of cytomegalovirus exposure and HLA in healthy donors. The PCR had 60 Vbeta and 13 Jbeta primers. Libraries were prepared by immunoSEQ multiplex PCR; TCRdb keeps only in-frame clonotypes and omits some of them. In the table there are over 100,000 clones, about 76% of which are singletons. The V gene's germline CDR1 is SGHRS and CDR2 YFSETQ. The CDR3 sequence is 11 residues long. Deletions cut 3 bases from V and 2 bases from J, with 3 bases between. The chain recombines TRBV5-1 with TRBJ2-7; D gene uncertain. The receptor comes from a man aged 25 to 40 in good health and CMV-seropositive. Specimen: PBMCs. CDR3 sequence reads: CASSSAYEQYF. The DNA for the CDR3 is TGCGCCAGCAGCTCAGCCTACGAGCAGTACTTC.